These T cell receptor beta chains were read from a single sample in a study of blood T cell repertoires in COVID-19. The method was immunoSEQ multiplex PCR; TCRdb's version includes in-frame clones alone and lacks a portion of them. The table has approximately 140,000 clones, roughly 84% seen once; the top ten hold roughly 2%. Material for sequencing was peripheral blood. The origin of the receptors is a man between 65 and 85 years old with acute or convalescent COVID-19. CDR3s leave out the opening cysteine and the closing phenylalanine or tryptophan.

V gene: TRBV19; J gene: TRBJ2-5; CDR3 protein: ASSQGQGLGSPQY
V gene: TRBV27; J gene: TRBJ2-2; CDR3 protein: ASSLWGGQNTGELF
V gene: TRBV3-1/TRBV3-2; J gene: TRBJ1-1; CDR3 protein: ASSHLGQPNTEAF
V gene: TRBV11-2; J gene: TRBJ2-2; CDR3 protein: ASSLDPTGELF
V gene: TRBV28; J gene: TRBJ2-7; CDR3 protein: ASTDTPPYEQY
V gene: TRBV28; J gene: TRBJ1-5; CDR3 protein: ASSLLTGQGQPQH
V gene: TRBV28; J gene: TRBJ1-2; CDR3 protein: ASSWAETAYGYT
V gene: TRBV12-3/TRBV12-4; J gene: TRBJ2-7; CDR3 protein: ASGGSGYEQY
V gene: TRBV19; J gene: TRBJ2-2; CDR3 protein: ASKSSGRRNTGELF
V gene: TRBV28; J gene: TRBJ1-2; CDR3 protein: ASSLSSYGYT
V gene: TRBV6-6; J gene: TRBJ2-5; CDR3 protein: ASSPPGFQETQY
V gene: TRBV9; J gene: TRBJ2-3; CDR3 protein: ASGLSGLGGTDTQY
V gene: TRBV29-1; J gene: TRBJ2-5; CDR3 protein: SARTSGRAETQY
V gene: TRBV12-3/TRBV12-4; J gene: TRBJ1-5; CDR3 protein: ASSRGQPQH
V gene: TRBV2; J gene: TRBJ1-2; CDR3 protein: ASSDRIYGYT
V gene: TRBV11-2; J gene: TRBJ2-7; CDR3 protein: ASSLNTGPYEQY
V gene: TRBV3-1/TRBV3-2; J gene: TRBJ2-7; CDR3 protein: ASSQTSGDYEQY
V gene: TRBV7-3; J gene: TRBJ2-1; CDR3 protein: ASSLEGGPYNEQF
V gene: TRBV9; J gene: TRBJ1-4; CDR3 protein: ASSPSLGGQGGEKLF
V gene: TRBV19; J gene: TRBJ2-7; CDR3 protein: ASSLQGTLAYEQY
V gene: TRBV6-5; J gene: TRBJ1-4; CDR3 protein: ASMLSGETEKLF
V gene: TRBV12-3/TRBV12-4; J gene: TRBJ1-1; CDR3 protein: ASSYGGDTEAF
V gene: TRBV4-1; J gene: TRBJ1-2; CDR3 protein: ASSQDPAAVGRGYT
V gene: TRBV4-2; J gene: TRBJ2-1; CDR3 protein: ASSQDGRPVYNEQF
V gene: TRBV18; J gene: TRBJ2-3; CDR3 protein: ASRRGLAPATDTQY
V gene: TRBV4-1; J gene: TRBJ1-2; CDR3 protein: ASSQARAAGYGYT
V gene: TRBV6-4; J gene: TRBJ1-6; CDR3 protein: ASSSETTSPLH
V gene: TRBV6-2/TRBV6-3; J gene: TRBJ2-4; CDR3 protein: ASSYSRAFIQY
V gene: TRBV7-2; J gene: TRBJ1-4; CDR3 protein: ASSSGEKLF
V gene: TRBV5-4; J gene: TRBJ1-2; CDR3 protein: ASSLDATGPSGYT
V gene: TRBV9; J gene: TRBJ2-7; CDR3 protein: ASSVDRRGYEQY
V gene: TRBV7-9; J gene: TRBJ2-2; CDR3 protein: ASSSRGGDGELF
V gene: TRBV28; J gene: TRBJ2-7; CDR3 protein: ASHMQGQVYEQY
V gene: TRBV3-1/TRBV3-2; J gene: TRBJ2-1; CDR3 protein: ASSPHRPSGRAWNEQF
V gene: TRBV4-2; J gene: TRBJ2-7; CDR3 protein: ASSPSTGPSYEQY
V gene: TRBV5-6; J gene: TRBJ2-1; CDR3 protein: ASSPTGLINEQF
V gene: TRBV13; J gene: TRBJ1-2; CDR3 protein: ASSYGQGGYGYT
V gene: TRBV6-5; J gene: TRBJ2-7; CDR3 protein: ASSLVTGAPEEQY
V gene: TRBV14; J gene: TRBJ2-2; CDR3 protein: ASSPGLADLANTGELF
V gene: TRBV27; J gene: TRBJ1-2; CDR3 protein: ASSFAGPTGSYT
V gene: TRBV24-1; J gene: TRBJ1-3; CDR3 protein: ATSGPGTFGNTIY
V gene: TRBV6-5; J gene: TRBJ2-2; CDR3 protein: ASSYLLTGHGELF